These 24 T cell receptor beta chains came from one sample sequenced in a study of CXCR3-negative and CXCR3-positive naive CD8 T cells. Regarding the study as a whole: More hydrophobic TRB CDR3s were found in CXCR3-positive naive cells than in CXCR3-negative naive cells.

The authors prepared UMI-labeled TRB cDNA libraries by 5' RACE. TCRdb re-called the 5' RACE reads and shows each CDR3 protein once, DNA omitted. The sample table sets out 2,500 to 4,000 distinct CDR3 sequences. Their recognized antigens are unknown. Sequencing was performed on naive CXCR3+ CD8+ T cells from blood. Subset denoted: CD45RO-CCR7+CD27+CD95- naive CD8+ T cells expressing CXCR3 (TNR3+). These receptors were taken from a human donor in good health. Some clones in this sample may be carry-over from other donors' samples.

The chain employs TRBV30 and TRBJ1-1; lacking DNA, the TRBD1 call made by TCRdb goes unchecked. CDR3 length equals 13 residues. The germline CDR1 and CDR2 sequences are GTSNPN and SVGIG (reference sequence). The CDR3 is CAAPGQGGTEAFF.

This chain links TRBV5-6 with TRBJ2-3. Per germline, CDR1 SGHDT and CDR2 YYEEEE. CDR3 length: 15 amino acids. The CDR3 protein is CASSFSFSSTDTQYF.

According to its frequency, this clonotype is medium-sized (0.01 to 0.1%). The J gene is TRBJ1-3, the V gene TRBV4-2. Germline CDR1 and CDR2: LGHNA and YNFKEQ. The CDR3 totals 17 residues. CDR3 amino acids: CASSQDVGPSSGNTIYF.

According to its frequency, this clonotype is medium-sized. This chain joins TRBV15 and TRBJ1-1. Germline CDR1 LNHNV, CDR2 YYDKDF (reference sequence). The CDR3 extends over 13 amino acids. The CDR3 loop reads CATSPPPAIEAFF.

J is TRBJ2-1 and V is TRBV4-3. The germline gives CDR1 LGHNA, CDR2 YSLEER. The CDR3 loop spans 12 amino acids. CDR3 region: CASSQHGMEQFF.

In terms of frequency, this clonotype is medium-sized. V gene TRBV10-3 combines with J gene TRBJ2-3. Germline CDR1 is ENHRY and CDR2 is SYGVKD. The CDR3 covers 14 residues. The CDR3 region is CAISDDDGTDTQYF.

This clonotype is called medium-sized based on its frequency. V usage is TRBV25-1 and J usage is TRBJ2-6; the TRBD2 assignment by TCRdb is unverifiable without DNA. The CDR3 covers 17 residues. Germline lookup yields CDR1 MGHDK and CDR2 SYGVNS. The CDR3 sequence is CASSDLGSLSGANVLTF.

This clonotype is deemed medium-sized (0.01 to 0.1%) by its frequency. The rearrangement uses TRBV15 and TRBJ2-3; the D call of TRBD1 rests on TCRdb alone, since no DNA is present to check it. The germline V gene encodes CDR1 LNHNV and CDR2 YYDKDF (reference sequence). The CDR3 runs 13 residues. This CDR3 reads CATALGQRDTQYF.

Considering frequency, this clonotype is medium-sized. The CDR3: CASNLGGMGAFF. The V and J genes are TRBV7-9 and TRBJ1-1. CDR3 length equals 12 residues. Germline-derived CDR1 and CDR2 are SEHNR and FQNEAQ (reference sequence).

The chain is built from TRBV25-1 and TRBJ2-5. The length of the CDR3 is 14 residues. Germline CDR1 reads MGHDK; CDR2 reads SYGVNS. The CDR3 reads CASSERQVQETQYF.

The chain has TRBV7-9 and TRBJ1-1; TCRdb's assignment of TRBD1 cannot be checked, as there is no DNA. CDR3 size: 15 residues. Germline loops: CDR1 SEHNR, CDR2 FQNEAQ (reference sequence). This CDR3 reads CASSPHWETGLEAFF. The full variable domain, completed using reference TRBV7-9 and TRBJ1-1, is DTGVSQNPRHKITKRGQNVTFRCDPISEHNRLYWYRQTLGQGPEFLTYFQNEAQLEKSRLLSDRFSAERPKGSFSTLEIQRTEQGDSAMYLCASSPHWETGLEAFFGQGTRLTVV.

Frequency places this clonotype as medium-sized. The chain is built from TRBV29-1 and TRBJ2-1; the TCRdb D gene call, TRBD1, has no DNA to confirm it. The length of the CDR3 is 12 residues. Germline CDR1 SQVTM, CDR2 ANQGSEA. CDR3 amino acids: CSVGTPNNEQFF.

In terms of frequency, this clonotype is medium-sized. The V call is TRBV7-2, the J call TRBJ2-1. This CDR3 spans 15 amino acids. Germline V gene lookup returns CDR1 SGHTA and CDR2 FQGNSA. The chain's CDR3 is CASSFSGRADNEQFF. The complete variable domain, with remaining parts taken from reference TRBV7-2 and TRBJ2-1, reads GAGVSQSPSNKVTEKGKDVELRCDPISGHTALYWYRQSLGQGLEFLIYFQGNSAPDKSGLPSDRFSAERTGGSVSTLTIQRTQQEDSAVYLCASSFSGRADNEQFFGPGTRLTVL.

This clonotype counts as medium-sized (0.01 to 0.1%) by frequency. The chain couples TRBV12-3 or TRBV12-4 to TRBJ2-7; no DNA is available, so the TRBD1 call from TCRdb remains unchecked. The length of the CDR3 is 13 residues. The CDR3 loop is CASSRVETYEQYF.

According to its frequency, this clonotype is medium-sized (0.01 to 0.1%). The rearrangement links TRBV5-1 to TRBJ2-1. Germline V CDR1 and CDR2: SGHRS, YFSETQ. The CDR3 is made up of 16 amino acids. This chain's CDR3 is CASSLEGGRAYNEQFF.

This clonotype is labeled medium-sized (0.01 to 0.1%) based on frequency. V gene TRBV29-1 combines with J gene TRBJ1-2. The CDR3 totals 13 residues. Germline-derived CDR1 and CDR2 are SQVTM and ANQGSEA. The CDR3 sequence: CSVVLGTNYGYTF. The whole variable domain, filled in from reference TRBV29-1 and TRBJ1-2, reads SAVISQKPSRDICQRGTSLTIQCQVDSQVTMMFWYRQQPGQSLTLIATANQGSEATYESGFVIDKFPISRPNLTFSTLTVSNMSPEDSSIYLCSVVLGTNYGYTFGSGTRLTVV.

This clonotype registers medium-sized (0.01 to 0.1%) by frequency. The CDR3 spells CASSALAGVGETQYF. The rearrangement joins TRBV12-3 or TRBV12-4 to TRBJ2-5; the D call of TRBD2 rests on TCRdb alone, since no DNA is present to check it. The CDR3 loop spans 15 amino acids.

The chain uses TRBV6-2 or TRBV6-3 and TRBJ1-1; TCRdb proposes TRBD1, but this gene call is untestable without DNA. The germline V gene encodes CDR1 MNHEY and CDR2 SVGEGT. This CDR3 comprises 15 residues. This chain's CDR3 is CASSPLRGGNTEAFF.

This clonotype shows up as medium-sized by frequency. The chain links TRBV29-1 to TRBJ1-1; without DNA, the TCRdb call of TRBD1 cannot be checked. The CDR3 totals 11 residues. Germline loops: CDR1 SQVTM, CDR2 ANQGSEA. This CDR3 reads CSTSGGSEAFF.

The chain's CDR3 is CASSVGVLNTEAFF. This rearrangement joins TRBV11-3 to TRBJ1-1. Germline V CDR1 and CDR2: SGHNT, YENEEA. This CDR3 has 14 residues.

Frequency places this clonotype as medium-sized. V and J are TRBV9 and TRBJ1-5; TCRdb lists TRBD1, though no DNA is available to test this call. Germline V lookup: CDR1 SGDLS, CDR2 YYNGEE. This CDR3 is built from 14 residues. Here the CDR3 reads CASSAGTANQPQHF.

This clonotype ranks as medium-sized in terms of frequency. The chain couples TRBV29-1 to TRBJ2-2; TCRdb's D call of TRBD1 is untestable without DNA. The CDR3 loop spans 15 amino acids. The germline CDR1 and CDR2 sequences are SQVTM and ANQGSEA. CDR3 sequence: CSVDVRGANTGELFF.

The chain has TRBV4-1 and TRBJ2-7; checking the TCRdb D call of TRBD2 is not possible without DNA. This CDR3 is 13 amino acids long. CDR1 and CDR2 (germline): MGHRA, YSYEKL. The CDR3 protein is CASSAGLAYEQYF.

The V and J genes are TRBV6-5 and TRBJ1-1. The CDR3 covers 12 residues. The germline gives CDR1 MNHEY, CDR2 SVGAGI. CDR3 sequence: CASSPRNTEAFF.